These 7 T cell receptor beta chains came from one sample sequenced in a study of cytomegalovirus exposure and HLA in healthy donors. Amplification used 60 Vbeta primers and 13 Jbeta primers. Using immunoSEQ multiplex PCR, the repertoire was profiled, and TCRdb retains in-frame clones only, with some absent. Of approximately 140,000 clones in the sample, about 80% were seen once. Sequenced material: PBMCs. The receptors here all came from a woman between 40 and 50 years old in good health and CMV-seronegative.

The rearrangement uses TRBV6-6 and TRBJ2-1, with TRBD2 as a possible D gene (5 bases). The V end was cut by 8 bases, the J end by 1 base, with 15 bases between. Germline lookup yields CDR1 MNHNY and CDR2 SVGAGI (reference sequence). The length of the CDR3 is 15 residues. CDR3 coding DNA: TGTGCCAGCCGTACGTTAAGGGAGTCCTACAATGAGCAGTTCTTC. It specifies CASRTLRESYNEQFF.

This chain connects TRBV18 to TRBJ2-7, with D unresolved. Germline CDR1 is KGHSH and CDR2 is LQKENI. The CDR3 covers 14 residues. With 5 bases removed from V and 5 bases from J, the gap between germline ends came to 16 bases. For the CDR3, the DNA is TGTGCCAGCTCAGCACGGCCCTCTCCTGACGAGCAGTACTTC. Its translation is CASSARPSPDEQYF.

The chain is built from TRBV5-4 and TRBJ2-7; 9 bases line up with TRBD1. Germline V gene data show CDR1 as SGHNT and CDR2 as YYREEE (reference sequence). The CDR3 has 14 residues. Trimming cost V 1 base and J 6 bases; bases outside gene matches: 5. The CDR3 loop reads CASSLTGGPLEQYF. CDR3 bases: TGTGCCAGCAGCTTGACAGGGGGCCCTCTCGAGCAGTACTTC.

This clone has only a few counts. The CDR3 coding sequence is TGTGCCAGCAGTCCAAGACAGGGTATCCCGTCTTACGAAAAACTGTTTTTT. Its translation: CASSPRQGIPSYEKLFF. The gene calls are TRBV27 and TRBJ1-4, with 7 positions matching TRBD1. Germline values: CDR1 MNHEY, CDR2 SMNVEV (reference sequence). This CDR3 is 17 amino acids long. V lost 5 bases to trimming and J lost 8 bases; unmatched junction nucleotides: 17.

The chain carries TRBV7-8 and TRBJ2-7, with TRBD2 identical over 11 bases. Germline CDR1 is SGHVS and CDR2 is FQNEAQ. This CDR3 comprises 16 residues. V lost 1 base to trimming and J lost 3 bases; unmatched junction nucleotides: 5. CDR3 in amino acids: CASSLGGTSGVYEQYF. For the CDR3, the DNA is TGTGCCAGCAGCTTAGGGGGGACTAGCGGAGTCTACGAGCAGTACTTC.

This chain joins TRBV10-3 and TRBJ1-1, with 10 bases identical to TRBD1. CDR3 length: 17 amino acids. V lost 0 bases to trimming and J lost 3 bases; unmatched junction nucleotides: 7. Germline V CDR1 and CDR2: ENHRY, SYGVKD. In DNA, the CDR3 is TGTGCCATCAGTGAGTCCATGGGGGACAGGGGTCACACTGAAGCTTTCTTT. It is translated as CAISESMGDRGHTEAFF.

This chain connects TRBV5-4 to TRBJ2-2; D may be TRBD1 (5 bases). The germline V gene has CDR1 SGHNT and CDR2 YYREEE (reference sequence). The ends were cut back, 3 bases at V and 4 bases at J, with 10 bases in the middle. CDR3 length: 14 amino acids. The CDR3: CASSWERGTGELFF. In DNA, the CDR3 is TGTGCCAGCAGCTGGGAAAGGGGCACCGGGGAGCTGTTTTTT.